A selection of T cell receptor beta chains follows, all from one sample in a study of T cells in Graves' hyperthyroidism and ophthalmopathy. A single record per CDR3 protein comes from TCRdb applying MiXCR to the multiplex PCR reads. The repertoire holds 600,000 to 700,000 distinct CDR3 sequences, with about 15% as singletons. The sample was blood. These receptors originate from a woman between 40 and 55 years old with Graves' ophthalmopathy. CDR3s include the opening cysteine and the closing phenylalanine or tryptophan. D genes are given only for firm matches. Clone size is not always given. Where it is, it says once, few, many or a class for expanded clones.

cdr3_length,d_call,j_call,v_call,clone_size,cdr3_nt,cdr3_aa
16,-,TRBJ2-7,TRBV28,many,TGTGCCAGCACCCCGATAGGGAACAGTCACTCCTACGAGCAGTACTTC,CASTPIGNSHSYEQYF
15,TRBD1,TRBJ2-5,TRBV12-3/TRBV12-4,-,TGTGCCAGCAGTTTTGGACAGGGAAAGTGGGGGACCCAGTACTTC,CASSFGQGKWGTQYF
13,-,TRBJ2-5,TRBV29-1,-,TGCAGCGTACGAGGACAGTACCAAGAGACCCAGTACTTC,CSVRGQYQETQYF
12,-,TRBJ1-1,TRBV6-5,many,TGTGCCAGCAGTTACTCGTGGGACGCAGCTTTCTTT,CASSYSWDAAFF
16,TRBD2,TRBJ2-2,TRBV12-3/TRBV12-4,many,TGTGCCAGCAGTAAACCTTTGGGACTAAGCACCGGGGAGCTGTTTTTT,CASSKPLGLSTGELFF
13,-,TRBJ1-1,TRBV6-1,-,TGTGCCAGCAGTGAAAGGAGAGGGCTTGAAGCTTTCTTT,CASSERRGLEAFF
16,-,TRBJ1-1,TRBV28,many,TGTGCCAGCAGTCCGCCCCGGCAGGGAGGGAACACTGAAGCTTTCTTT,CASSPPRQGGNTEAFF
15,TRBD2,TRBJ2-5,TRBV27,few,TGTGCCAGCAGTTTAATAGCGGGAGCGAAAGAGACCCAGTACTTC,CASSLIAGAKETQYF
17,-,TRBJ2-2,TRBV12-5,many,TGTGCTAGTGGCCCGCCCCTAGCGGGACAGGGGAGCGGGGAGCTGTTTTTT,CASGPPLAGQGSGELFF
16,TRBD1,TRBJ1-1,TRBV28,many,TGTGCCAGCTACCATGACAGGGGGATCACTAGCACTGAAGCTTTCTTT,CASYHDRGITSTEAFF
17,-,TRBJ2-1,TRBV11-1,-,TGTGCCAGCAGCTTAGGTGGGCGGGGTACAGGGTACAATGAGCAGTTCTTC,CASSLGGRGTGYNEQFF
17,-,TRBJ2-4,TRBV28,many,TGTGCCAGCAGTTTACAGGGTGAGGGACTAGCCAAAAACATTCAGTACTTC,CASSLQGEGLAKNIQYF
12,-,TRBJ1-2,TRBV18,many,TGTGCCAGCTCACCACAGGGGAATGGCTACACCTTC,CASSPQGNGYTF
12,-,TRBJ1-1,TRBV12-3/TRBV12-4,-,TGTGCCAGCAGGCAAGGGGAAACTGAAGCTTTCTTT,CASRQGETEAFF
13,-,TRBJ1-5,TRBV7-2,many,TGTGCCAGCAGCACCATGTGGGATCAGCCCCAGCATTTT,CASSTMWDQPQHF
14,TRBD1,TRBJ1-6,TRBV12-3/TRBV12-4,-,TGTGCCAGCAGTGAGGGGGCTACGAATTCACCCCTCCACTTT,CASSEGATNSPLHF
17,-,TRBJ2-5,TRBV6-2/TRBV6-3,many,TGTGCCAGCAGTTACTCCGGGCCCCGGAGGGGCCAAGAGACCCAGTACTTC,CASSYSGPRRGQETQYF
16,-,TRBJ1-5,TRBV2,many,TGTGCCAGCAGTCGGAACAGGATCCATAGCAATCAGCCCCAGCATTTT,CASSRNRIHSNQPQHF
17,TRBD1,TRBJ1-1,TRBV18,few,TGTGCCAGCTCACCAGTAGGGACAGGTGCTTCTCCCACTGAAGCTTTCTTT,CASSPVGTGASPTEAFF
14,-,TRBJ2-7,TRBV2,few,TGTGCCAGCAGTGAAGCCGGGCCCAGGGACGAGCAGTACTTC,CASSEAGPRDEQYF
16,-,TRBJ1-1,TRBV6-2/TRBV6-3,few,TGTGCCAGCAGGACCGAAAATTTAGCGGGGAACACTGAAGCTTTCTTT,CASRTENLAGNTEAFF
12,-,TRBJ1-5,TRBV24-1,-,TGTGCCACCAGTGGCAGGGGTCAGCCCCAGCATTTT,CATSGRGQPQHF
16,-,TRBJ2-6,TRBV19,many,TGTGCCAGTAGTAGCCTTTACGTCTCTGGGGCCAACGTCCTGACTTTC,CASSSLYVSGANVLTF
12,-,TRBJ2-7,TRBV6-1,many,TGTGCCACACGACAGGTTAGGGACGAGCAGTACTTC,CATRQVRDEQYF
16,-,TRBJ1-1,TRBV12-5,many,TGTGCTAGTGGTTTGTCCGGGGGCGCCATGAACACTGAAGCTTTCTTT,CASGLSGGAMNTEAFF
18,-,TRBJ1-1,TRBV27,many,TGTGCCAGCAGTTTGTTCTTCTCGGCATATGGGAGTGGCACTGAAGCTTTCTTT,CASSLFFSAYGSGTEAFF
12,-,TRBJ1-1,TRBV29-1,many,TGCAGCGTTCGGTACAGCGACACTGAAGCTTTCTTT,CSVRYSDTEAFF
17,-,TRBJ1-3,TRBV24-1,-,TGTGCCACCAGTGTTAAACCGACGGCGATCGGTGGAAACACCATATATTTT,CATSVKPTAIGGNTIYF
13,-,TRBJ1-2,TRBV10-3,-,TGTGCCATCAGTGAGGCCACTAACTATGGCTACACCTTC,CAISEATNYGYTF
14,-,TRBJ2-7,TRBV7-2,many,TGTGCCAGCAGCCCACCGGGTTTTCCCAACGAGCAGTACTTC,CASSPPGFPNEQYF
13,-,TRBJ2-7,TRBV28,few,TGTGCCAGCAGCCAAACCTCTGTGGGCGAGCAGTACTTC,CASSQTSVGEQYF
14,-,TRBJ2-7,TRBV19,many,TGTGCCAGTAGCCGGGATTCGCCCCCCTACGAGCAGTACTTC,CASSRDSPPYEQYF
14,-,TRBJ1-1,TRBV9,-,TGTGCCAGCAGCCCCTCGGGAGGTAGCGCTGAAGCTTTCTTT,CASSPSGGSAEAFF
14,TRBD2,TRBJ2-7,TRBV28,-,TGTGCCAGCAGTGCTAGCGGGGGGCCCTACGAGCAGTACTTC,CASSASGGPYEQYF
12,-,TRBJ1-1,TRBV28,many,TGTGCCAGCAGTGGGCCTTTCACTGAAGCTTTCTTT,CASSGPFTEAFF
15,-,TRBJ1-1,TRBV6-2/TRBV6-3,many,TGTGCCAGCAGTCCCATCGGACCGACGAACACTGAAGCTTTCTTT,CASSPIGPTNTEAFF
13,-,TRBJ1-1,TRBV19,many,TGTGCCACTAAGGACAGTCCTTCCACTGAAGCTTTCTTT,CATKDSPSTEAFF
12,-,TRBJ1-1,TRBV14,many,TGTGCCAGCAGCCAAAGGCCGGGGGAAGCTTTCTTT,CASSQRPGEAFF
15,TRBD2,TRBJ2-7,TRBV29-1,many,TGCAGCGTTGAAGATGGACTAGCGGGAGTATACGAGCAGTACTTC,CSVEDGLAGVYEQYF
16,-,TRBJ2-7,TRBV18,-,TGTGCCAGCTCACCAAACGACAGCACTCCCCACTACGAGCAGTACTTC,CASSPNDSTPHYEQYF
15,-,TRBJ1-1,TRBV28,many,TGTGCCAGCAGTACTCCGGGACTCCAGAGCACTGAAGCTTTCTTT,CASSTPGLQSTEAFF
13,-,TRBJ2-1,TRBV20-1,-,TGCAGTGCCGCCAAGACGGATTACAATGAGCAGTTCTTC,CSAAKTDYNEQFF
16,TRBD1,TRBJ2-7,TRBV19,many,TGTGCCAGTAGTATAGTCGGGACAGGGTCCTACTACGAGCAGTACTTC,CASSIVGTGSYYEQYF